This record covers a single T cell receptor beta chain. From germline, CDR1 is LNHDA and CDR2 SQIVND (reference sequence). The CDR3 runs 16 residues. V shed 3 bases and J shed 1 base, with 13 bases lying between them. The authors' processing: Reference gene primer amplification in the assay estimated nucleated cell counts. Libraries were prepared by immunoSEQ multiplex PCR; TCRdb keeps only in-frame clonotypes and omits some of them. The DNA was the basis for D and trimming; V, J and clone size are from that table. The data show 250,000 to 350,000 clones, around four fifths seen once. This sample is part of a study of blood T cell repertoires in COVID-19. On the study more broadly: Samples taken during acute and convalescent COVID-19 were collected in the United States, Italy and Spain.

The chain joins TRBV19 to TRBJ1-5, with D possibly being TRBD1 (6 bases). Specimen: peripheral blood. This TCR came from a woman between 45 and 60 years old with active or convalescent COVID-19. The CDR3 nucleotides are TGTGCCAGTAGTATCGATCAGGGGAAGAGCAATCAGCCCCAGCATTTT. Translation: CASSIDQGKSNQPQHF.